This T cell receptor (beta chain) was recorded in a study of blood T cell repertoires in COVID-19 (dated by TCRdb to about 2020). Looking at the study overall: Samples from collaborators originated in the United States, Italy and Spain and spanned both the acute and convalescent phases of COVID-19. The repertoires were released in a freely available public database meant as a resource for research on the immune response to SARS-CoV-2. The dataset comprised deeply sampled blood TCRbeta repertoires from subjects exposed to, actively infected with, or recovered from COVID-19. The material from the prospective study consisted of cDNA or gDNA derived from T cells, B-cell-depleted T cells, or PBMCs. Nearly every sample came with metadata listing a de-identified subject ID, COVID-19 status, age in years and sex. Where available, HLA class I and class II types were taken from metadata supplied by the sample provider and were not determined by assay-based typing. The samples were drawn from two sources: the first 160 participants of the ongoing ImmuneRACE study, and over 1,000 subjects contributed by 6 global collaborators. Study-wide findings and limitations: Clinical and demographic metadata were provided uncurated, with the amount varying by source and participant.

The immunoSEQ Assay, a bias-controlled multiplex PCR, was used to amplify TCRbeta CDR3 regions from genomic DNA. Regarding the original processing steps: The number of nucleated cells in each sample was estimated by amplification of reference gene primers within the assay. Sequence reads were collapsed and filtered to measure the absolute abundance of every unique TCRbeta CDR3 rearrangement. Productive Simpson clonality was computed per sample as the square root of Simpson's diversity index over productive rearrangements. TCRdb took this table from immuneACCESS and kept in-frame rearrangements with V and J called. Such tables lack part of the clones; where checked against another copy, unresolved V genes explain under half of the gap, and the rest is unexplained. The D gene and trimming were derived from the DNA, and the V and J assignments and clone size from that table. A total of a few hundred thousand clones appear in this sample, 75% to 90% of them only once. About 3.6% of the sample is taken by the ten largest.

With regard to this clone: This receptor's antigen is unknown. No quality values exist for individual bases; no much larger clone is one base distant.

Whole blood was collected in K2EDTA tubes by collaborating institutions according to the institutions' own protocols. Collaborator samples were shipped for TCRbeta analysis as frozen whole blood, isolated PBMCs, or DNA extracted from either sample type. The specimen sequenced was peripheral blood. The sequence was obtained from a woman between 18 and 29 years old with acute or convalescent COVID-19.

At the DNA level, the sequence is TGCGCCAGCAGCCCCGGACAGACTTACACTGAAGCTTTCTTT. It specifies CASSPGQTYTEAFF. The chain joins TRBV4-1 to TRBJ1-1; the D gene is possibly TRBD1, with 6 bases matching. V is cut by 4 bases and J by 3 bases, and the space between the germline ends is 12 bases. Measured from the cysteine to the phenylalanine, the CDR3 is 14 residues long. The only DNA kept is the CDR3, 42 bases in frame from the first base. As encoded in the germline V gene, CDR1 is MGHRA while CDR2 is YSYEKL.